Each of the 11 T cell receptor beta chains below was sequenced from the same sample in a study of CXCR3-negative and CXCR3-positive naive CD8 T cells. No cognate antigen is known for these TCRs. Through 5' RACE with UMI labels, the TRB cDNA libraries were prepared. Using the 5' RACE reads, TCRdb records one entry per CDR3 protein without DNA. This sample's table has 55,000 to 70,000 distinct CDR3 sequences. Whole-study findings and limits: Compared with CXCR3-negative naive cells, CXCR3-positive naive cells showed more hydrophobic TRB CDR3s.

The sample taken for sequencing was naive CXCR3+ CD8+ T cells from blood. Subset indicated: CD45RO-CCR7+CD27+CD95- naive CD8+ T cells expressing CXCR3 (TNR3+). These receptors all come from a human donor in good health. Some clones in this sample may be carry-over from other donors' samples.

V and J are TRBV5-4 and TRBJ2-5; the TCRdb call, TRBD1, lacks DNA for checking. CDR1 and CDR2 (germline): SGHNT, YYREEE (reference sequence). This CDR3 has 16 residues. CDR3 residues: CASSPSAGRQRETQYF.

CDR3 residues: CASTPRQGEYQETQYF. J is TRBJ2-5 and V is TRBV6-2 or TRBV6-3; as DNA is missing, the TRBD1 call by TCRdb cannot be tested. There are 16 residues in the CDR3. The germline V gene encodes CDR1 MNHEY and CDR2 SVGEGT.

The V and J genes are TRBV28 and TRBJ2-7; TCRdb lists TRBD2, though no DNA is available to test this call. CDR3 length: 13 amino acids. The germline V gene encodes CDR1 MDHEN and CDR2 SYDVKM. CDR3 amino acids: CASSLVAGYEQYF.

The chain uses TRBV20-1 and TRBJ2-3; TCRdb's D call, TRBD2, is unchecked because there is no DNA. CDR3 length: 15 amino acids. CDR1 DFQATT and CDR2 SNEGSKA come from the germline V gene (reference sequence). The chain's CDR3 is CSARDLAGRSDTQYF.

V is TRBV12-3 or TRBV12-4 and J is TRBJ1-3. The CDR3 is made up of 17 amino acids. CDR3 residues: CASSPPEPTFTGNTIYF.

The rearrangement joins TRBV7-9 to TRBJ2-1. The CDR3 consists of 15 residues. The germline CDR1 and CDR2 sequences are SEHNR and FQNEAQ (reference sequence). CDR3: CASSLAGVSYNEQFF.

The CDR3 sequence: CAISESKLAGPTGELFF. The chain couples TRBV10-3 to TRBJ2-2; there is no DNA to check the TCRdb D call of TRBD2. Germline lookup yields CDR1 ENHRY and CDR2 SYGVKD. The CDR3 totals 17 residues.

This chain's CDR3 is CASGTAYYEQYF. The chain joins TRBV25-1 to TRBJ2-7; the TCRdb D gene call, TRBD1, has no DNA to confirm it. The germline gives CDR1 MGHDK, CDR2 SYGVNS. The CDR3 extends over 12 amino acids.

The V gene is TRBV7-3, the J gene TRBJ2-1; the D gene TCRdb calls, TRBD2, cannot be checked with no DNA. This CDR3 spans 16 amino acids. Germline assignment: CDR1 SGHTA and CDR2 FQGTGA. The CDR3 region is CASSLDELAGVGEQFF.

The chain links TRBV2 to TRBJ2-7; TCRdb selects TRBD2, and the lack of DNA leaves this call unchecked. Germline V lookup: CDR1 SNHLY, CDR2 FYNNEI. The length of the CDR3 is 16 residues. CDR3 loop: CASSGPSGGATYEQYF.

The rearrangement links TRBV27 to TRBJ2-7; TCRdb lists TRBD1, though no DNA is available to test this call. This CDR3 contains 16 residues. The germline V gene has CDR1 MNHEY and CDR2 SMNVEV (reference sequence). This CDR3 is CASSPNTGQGIYEQYF.